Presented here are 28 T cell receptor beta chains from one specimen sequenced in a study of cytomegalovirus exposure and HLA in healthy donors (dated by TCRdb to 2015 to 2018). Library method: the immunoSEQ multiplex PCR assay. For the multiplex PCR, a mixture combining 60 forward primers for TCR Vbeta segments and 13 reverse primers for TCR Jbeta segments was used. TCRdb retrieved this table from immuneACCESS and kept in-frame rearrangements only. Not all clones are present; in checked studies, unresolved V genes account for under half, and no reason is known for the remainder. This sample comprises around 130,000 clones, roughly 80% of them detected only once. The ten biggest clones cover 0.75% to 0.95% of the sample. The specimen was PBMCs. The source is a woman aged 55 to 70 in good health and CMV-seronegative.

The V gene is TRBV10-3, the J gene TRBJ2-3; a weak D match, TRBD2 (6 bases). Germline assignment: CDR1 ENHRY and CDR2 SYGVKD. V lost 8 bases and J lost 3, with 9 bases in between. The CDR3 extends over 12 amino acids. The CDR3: CAIGGNTDTQYF. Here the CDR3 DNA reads TGTGCCATCGGCGGGAATACAGATACGCAGTATTTT.

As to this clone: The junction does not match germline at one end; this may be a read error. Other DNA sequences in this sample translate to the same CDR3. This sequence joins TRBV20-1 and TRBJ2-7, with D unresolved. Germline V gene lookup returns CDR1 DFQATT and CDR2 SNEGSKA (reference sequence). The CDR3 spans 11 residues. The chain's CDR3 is CSARDTYEQYF. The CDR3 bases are TGCAGTGCTAGAGACACTTACGAGCAATACTTC.

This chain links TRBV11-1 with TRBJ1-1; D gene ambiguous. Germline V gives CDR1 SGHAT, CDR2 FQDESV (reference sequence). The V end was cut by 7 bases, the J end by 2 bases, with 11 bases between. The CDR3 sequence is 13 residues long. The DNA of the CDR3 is TGTGCCAGCAAGTTCCCAGGTAACACTGAAGCTTTCTTT. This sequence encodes CASKFPGNTEAFF.

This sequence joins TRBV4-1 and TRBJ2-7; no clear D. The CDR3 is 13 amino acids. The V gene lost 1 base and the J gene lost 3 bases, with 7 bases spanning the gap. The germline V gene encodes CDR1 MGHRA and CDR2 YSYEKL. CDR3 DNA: TGCGCCAGCAGCCAAGCGCCGGGCTACGAGCAGTACTTC. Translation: CASSQAPGYEQYF.

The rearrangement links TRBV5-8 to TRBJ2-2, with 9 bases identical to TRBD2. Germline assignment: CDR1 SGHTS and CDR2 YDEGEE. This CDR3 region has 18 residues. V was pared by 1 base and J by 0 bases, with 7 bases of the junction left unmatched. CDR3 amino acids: CASSLFPSGVSNTGELFF. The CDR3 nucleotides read TGTGCCAGCAGCTTGTTTCCTAGCGGGGTATCGAACACCGGGGAGCTGTTTTTT.

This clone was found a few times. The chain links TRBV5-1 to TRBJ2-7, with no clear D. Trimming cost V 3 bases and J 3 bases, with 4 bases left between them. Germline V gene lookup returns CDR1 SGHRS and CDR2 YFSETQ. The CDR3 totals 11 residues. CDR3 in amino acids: CASSSGYEQYF. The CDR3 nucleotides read TGCGCCAGCAGCTCGGGCTACGAGCAGTACTTC. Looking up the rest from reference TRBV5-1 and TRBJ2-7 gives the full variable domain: KAGVTQTPRYLIKTRGQQVTLSCSPISGHRSVSWYQQTPGQGLQFLFEYFSETQRNKGNFPGRFSGRQFSNSRSEMNVSTLELGDSALYLCASSSGYEQYFGPGTRLTVT.

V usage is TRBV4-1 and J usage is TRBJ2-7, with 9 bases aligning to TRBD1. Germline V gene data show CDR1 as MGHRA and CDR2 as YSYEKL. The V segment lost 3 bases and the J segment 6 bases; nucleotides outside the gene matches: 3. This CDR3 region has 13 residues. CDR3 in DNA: TGCGCCAGCAGCCACCAGACAGGGGGCGAGCAGTACTTC. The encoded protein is CASSHQTGGEQYF.

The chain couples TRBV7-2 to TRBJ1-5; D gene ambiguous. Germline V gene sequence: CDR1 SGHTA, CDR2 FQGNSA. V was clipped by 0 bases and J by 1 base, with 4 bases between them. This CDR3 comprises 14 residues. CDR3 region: CASSLAASNQPQHF. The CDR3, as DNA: TGTGCCAGCAGCTTAGCAGCGAGCAATCAGCCCCAGCATTTT.

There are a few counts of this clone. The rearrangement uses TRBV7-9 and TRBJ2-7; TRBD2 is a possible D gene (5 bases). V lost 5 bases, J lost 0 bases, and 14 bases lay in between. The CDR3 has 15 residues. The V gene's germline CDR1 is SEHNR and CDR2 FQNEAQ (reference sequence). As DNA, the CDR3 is TGTGCCAGCAGCCGAGGGATCGGGAACTCCTACGAGCAGTACTTC. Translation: CASSRGIGNSYEQYF.

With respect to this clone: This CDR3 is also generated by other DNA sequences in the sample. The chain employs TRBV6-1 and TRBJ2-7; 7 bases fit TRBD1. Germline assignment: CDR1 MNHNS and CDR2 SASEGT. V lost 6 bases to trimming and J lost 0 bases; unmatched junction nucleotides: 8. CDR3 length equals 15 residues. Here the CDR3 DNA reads TGTGCCAGCAGACCCGACAGGGCAAGCTCCTACGAGCAGTACTTC. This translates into CASRPDRASSYEQYF.

The DNA for the CDR3 is TGCGCCAGCAGCTTGGGCCACGGGACCGGGGAGCTGTTTTTT. It is translated as CASSLGHGTGELFF. V is TRBV5-1 and J is TRBJ2-2; D is uncertain. Per germline, CDR1 SGHRS and CDR2 YFSETQ. The CDR3 consists of 14 residues. Trimming pared 0 bases from V and 5 bases from J, leaving 8 bases between.

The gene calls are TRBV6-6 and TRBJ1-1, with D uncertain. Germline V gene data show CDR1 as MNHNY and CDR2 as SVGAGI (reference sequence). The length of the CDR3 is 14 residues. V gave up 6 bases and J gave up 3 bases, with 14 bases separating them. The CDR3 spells CASSYTSGDTEAFF. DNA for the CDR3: TGTGCCAGCAGCTATACGTCCGGGGACACTGAAGCTTTCTTT.

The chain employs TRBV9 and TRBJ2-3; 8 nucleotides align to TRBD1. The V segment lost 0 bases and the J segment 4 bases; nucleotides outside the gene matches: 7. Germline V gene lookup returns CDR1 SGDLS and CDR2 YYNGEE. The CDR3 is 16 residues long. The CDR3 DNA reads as TGTGCCAGCAGCGTAGGCAATCACAGGGGGTCAGATACGCAGTATTTT. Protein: CASSVGNHRGSDTQYF.

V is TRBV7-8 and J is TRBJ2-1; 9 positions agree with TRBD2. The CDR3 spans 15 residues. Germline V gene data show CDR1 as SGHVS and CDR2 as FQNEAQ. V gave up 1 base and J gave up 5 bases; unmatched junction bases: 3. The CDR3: CASSLVTSGNNEQFF. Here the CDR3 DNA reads TGTGCCAGCAGCTTAGTGACTAGCGGCAACAATGAGCAGTTCTTC.

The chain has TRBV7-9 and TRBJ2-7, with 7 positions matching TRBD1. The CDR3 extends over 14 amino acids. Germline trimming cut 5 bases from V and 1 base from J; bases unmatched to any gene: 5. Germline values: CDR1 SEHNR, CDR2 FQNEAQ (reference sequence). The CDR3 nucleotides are TGTGCCAGCAGCCCACGACAGGGATCCTACGAGCAGTACTTC. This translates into CASSPRQGSYEQYF.

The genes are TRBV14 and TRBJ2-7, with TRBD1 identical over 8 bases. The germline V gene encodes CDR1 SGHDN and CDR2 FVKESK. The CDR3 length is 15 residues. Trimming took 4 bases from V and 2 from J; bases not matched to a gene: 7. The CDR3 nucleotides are TGTGCCAGCAGCCTAGGGACAGGAGGGCCCTACGAGCAGTACTTC. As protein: CASSLGTGGPYEQYF.

The CDR3 reads CASSISGNTEAFF. CDR3 bases: TGTGCCAGTAGTATCAGTGGGAACACTGAAGCTTTCTTT. The chain has TRBV19 and TRBJ1-1; unclear D gene. Germline CDR1 is LNHDA and CDR2 is SQIVND (reference sequence). The V end was cut by 3 bases, the J end by 1 base, with 6 bases between. This CDR3 contains 13 residues. Filled out from reference TRBV19 and TRBJ1-1, the complete variable domain reads DGGITQSPKYLFRKEGQNVTLSCEQNLNHDAMYWYRQDPGQGLRLIYYSQIVNDFQKGDIAEGYSVSREKKESFPLTVTSAQKNPTAFYLCASSISGNTEAFFGQGTRLTVV.

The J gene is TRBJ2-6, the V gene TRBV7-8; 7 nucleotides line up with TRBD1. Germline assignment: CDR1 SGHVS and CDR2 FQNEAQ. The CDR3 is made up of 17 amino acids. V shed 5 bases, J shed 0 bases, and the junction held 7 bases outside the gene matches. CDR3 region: CASSRDRLLSGANVLTF. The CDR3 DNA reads TGTGCCAGCAGCCGGGACAGACTACTCTCTGGGGCCAACGTCCTGACTTTC. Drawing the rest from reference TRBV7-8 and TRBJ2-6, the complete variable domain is GAGVSQSPRYKVAKRGQDVALRCDPISGHVSLFWYQQALGQGPEFLTYFQNEAQLDKSGLPSDRFFAERPEGSVSTLKIQRTQQEDSAVYLCASSRDRLLSGANVLTFGAGSRLTVL.

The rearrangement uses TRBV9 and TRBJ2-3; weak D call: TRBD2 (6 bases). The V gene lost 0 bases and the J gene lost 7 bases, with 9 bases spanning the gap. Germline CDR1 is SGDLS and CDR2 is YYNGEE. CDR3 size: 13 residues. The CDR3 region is CASSVAGGNTQYF. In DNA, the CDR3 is TGTGCCAGCAGCGTAGCCGGGGGAAATACGCAGTATTTT.

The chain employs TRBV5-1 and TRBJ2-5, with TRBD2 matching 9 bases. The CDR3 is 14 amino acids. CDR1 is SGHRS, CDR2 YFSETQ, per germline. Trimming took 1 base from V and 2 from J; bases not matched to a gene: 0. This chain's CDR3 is CASSLTSGQETQYF. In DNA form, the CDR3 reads TGCGCCAGCAGCTTGACTAGCGGGCAAGAGACCCAGTACTTC.

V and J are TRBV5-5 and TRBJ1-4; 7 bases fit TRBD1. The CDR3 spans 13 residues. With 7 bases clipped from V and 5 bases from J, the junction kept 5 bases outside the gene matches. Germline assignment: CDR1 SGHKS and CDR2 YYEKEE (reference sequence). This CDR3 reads CASSGQMNEKLFF. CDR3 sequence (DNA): TGTGCCAGCTCGGGACAGATGAATGAAAAACTGTTTTTT.

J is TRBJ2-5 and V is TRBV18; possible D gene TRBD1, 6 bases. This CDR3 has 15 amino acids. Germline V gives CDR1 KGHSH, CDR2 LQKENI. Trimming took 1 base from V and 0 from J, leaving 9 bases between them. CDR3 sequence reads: CASSPQYRDQETQYF. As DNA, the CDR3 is TGTGCCAGCTCACCACAGTACAGGGACCAAGAGACCCAGTACTTC.

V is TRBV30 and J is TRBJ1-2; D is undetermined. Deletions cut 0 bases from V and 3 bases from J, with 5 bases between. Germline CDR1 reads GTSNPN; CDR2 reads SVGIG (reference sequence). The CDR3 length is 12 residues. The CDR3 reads CAWSVTDYGYTF. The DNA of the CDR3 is TGTGCCTGGAGTGTAACAGACTATGGCTACACCTTC.

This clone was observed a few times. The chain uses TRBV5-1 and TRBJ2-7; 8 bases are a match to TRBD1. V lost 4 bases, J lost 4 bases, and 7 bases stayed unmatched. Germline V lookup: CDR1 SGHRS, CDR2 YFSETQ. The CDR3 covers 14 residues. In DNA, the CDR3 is TGCGCCAGCAGCGATGGACAGGGACCATACGAGCAGTACTTC. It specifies CASSDGQGPYEQYF.

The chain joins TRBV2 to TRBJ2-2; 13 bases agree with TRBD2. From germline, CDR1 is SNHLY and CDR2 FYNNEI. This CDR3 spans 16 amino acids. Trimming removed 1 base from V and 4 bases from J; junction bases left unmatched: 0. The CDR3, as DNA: TGTGCCAGCAGTGAAGGACTAGCGGGAGGCACCGGGGAGCTGTTTTTT. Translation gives CASSEGLAGGTGELFF. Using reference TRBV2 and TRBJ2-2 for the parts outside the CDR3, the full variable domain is EPEVTQTPSHQVTQMGQEVILRCVPISNHLYFYWYRQILGQKVEFLVSFYNNEISEKSEIFDDQFSVERPDGSNFTLKIRSTKLEDSAMYFCASSEGLAGGTGELFFGEGSRLTVL.

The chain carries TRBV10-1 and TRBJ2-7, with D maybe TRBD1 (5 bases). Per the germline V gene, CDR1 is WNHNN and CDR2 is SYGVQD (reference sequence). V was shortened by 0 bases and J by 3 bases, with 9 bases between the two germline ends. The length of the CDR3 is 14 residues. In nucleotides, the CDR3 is TGCGCCAGCAGTGAGTCGGGTAGGGGCTACGAGCAGTACTTC. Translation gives CASSESGRGYEQYF.

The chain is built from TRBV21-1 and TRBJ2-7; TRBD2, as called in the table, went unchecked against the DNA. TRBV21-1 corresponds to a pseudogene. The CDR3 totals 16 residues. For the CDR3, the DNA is TGTGCCAGCAGCAAGACTAGCGGGGTCTCGGGCTACGAGCAGTACTTC. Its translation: CASSKTSGVSGYEQYF.

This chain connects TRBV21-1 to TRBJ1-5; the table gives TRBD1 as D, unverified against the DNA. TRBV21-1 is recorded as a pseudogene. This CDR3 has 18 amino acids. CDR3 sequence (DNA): TGTGCCAGCAGCATTAGCCTCCCGGGACAGGGAAAAGGACAGCCCCAGCATTTT. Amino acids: CASSISLPGQGKGQPQHF.